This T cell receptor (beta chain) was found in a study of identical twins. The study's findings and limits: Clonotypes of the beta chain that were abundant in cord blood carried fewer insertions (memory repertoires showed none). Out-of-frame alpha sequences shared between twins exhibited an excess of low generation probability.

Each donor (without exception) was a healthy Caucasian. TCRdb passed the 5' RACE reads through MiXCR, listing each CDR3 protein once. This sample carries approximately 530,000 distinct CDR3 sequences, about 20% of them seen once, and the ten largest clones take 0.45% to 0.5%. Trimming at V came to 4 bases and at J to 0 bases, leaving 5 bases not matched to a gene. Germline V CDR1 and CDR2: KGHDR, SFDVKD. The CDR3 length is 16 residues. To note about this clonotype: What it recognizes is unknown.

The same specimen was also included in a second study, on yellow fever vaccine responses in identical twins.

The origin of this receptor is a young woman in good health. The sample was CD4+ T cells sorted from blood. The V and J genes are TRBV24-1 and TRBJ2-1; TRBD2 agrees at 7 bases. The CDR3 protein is CATSDVRDYSYNEQFF. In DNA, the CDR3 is TGTGCCACCAGTGACGTCCGGGACTACTCCTACAATGAGCAGTTCTTC.